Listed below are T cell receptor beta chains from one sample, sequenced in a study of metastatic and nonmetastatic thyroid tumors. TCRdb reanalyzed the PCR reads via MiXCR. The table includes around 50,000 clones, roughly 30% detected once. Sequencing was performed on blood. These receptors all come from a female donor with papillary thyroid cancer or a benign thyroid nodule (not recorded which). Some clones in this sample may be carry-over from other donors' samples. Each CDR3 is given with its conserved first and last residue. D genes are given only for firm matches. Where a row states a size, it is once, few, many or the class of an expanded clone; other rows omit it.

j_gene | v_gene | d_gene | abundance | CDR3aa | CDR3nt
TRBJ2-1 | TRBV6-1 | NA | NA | CASSEDEKGGIYNEQFF | TGTGCCAGCAGTGAAGATGAGAAAGGGGGGATCTACAATGAGCAGTTCTTC
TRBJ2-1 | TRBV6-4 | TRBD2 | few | CASSYLAGGSSYNEQFF | TGTGCCAGCAGTTATCTAGCGGGGGGAAGCTCCTACAATGAGCAGTTCTTC
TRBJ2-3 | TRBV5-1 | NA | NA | CASSSGAGCGTDTQYF | TGCGCCAGCAGCTCAGGGGCTGGCTGTGGTACAGATACGCAGTATTTT
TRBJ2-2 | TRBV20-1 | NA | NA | CSAPKGGEAGELFF | TGCAGTGCCCCGAAGGGGGGCGAAGCCGGGGAGCTGTTTTTT
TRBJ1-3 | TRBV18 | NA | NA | CASSPDSRSGNTIYF | TGTGCCAGCTCACCCGACAGCCGCTCTGGAAACACCATATATTTT
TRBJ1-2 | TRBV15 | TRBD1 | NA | CATSRDRGGGVDGYTF | TGTGCCACCAGCAGAGATAGAGGAGGGGGCGTGGATGGCTACACCTTC
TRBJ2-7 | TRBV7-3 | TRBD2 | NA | CASSFLAGSYEQYF | TGTGCCAGCAGCTTCCTAGCGGGTTCCTACGAGCAGTACTTC
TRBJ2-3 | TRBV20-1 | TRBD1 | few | CSAGRDRSTDTQYF | TGCAGTGCTGGCCGGGACAGGAGCACAGATACGCAGTATTTT
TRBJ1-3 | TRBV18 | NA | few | CASSPGAAGNTIYF | TGTGCCAGCTCACCTGGGGCAGCTGGAAACACCATATATTTT
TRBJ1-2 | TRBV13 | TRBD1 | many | CASSLGHQGVDYGYTF | TGTGCCAGCAGCTTAGGCCATCAGGGGGTCGACTATGGCTACACCTTC
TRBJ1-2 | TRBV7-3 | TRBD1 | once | CASSLTGTGDGDYGYTF | TGTGCCAGCAGCTTAACGGGGACAGGGGACGGTGACTATGGCTACACCTTC
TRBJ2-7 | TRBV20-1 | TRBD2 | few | CSAGLAGYEQYF | TGCAGTGCTGGACTAGCGGGCTACGAGCAGTACTTC
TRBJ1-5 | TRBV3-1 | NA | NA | CASSQSNSNQPQHF | TGTGCCAGCAGCCAATCTAATAGCAATCAGCCCCAGCATTTT
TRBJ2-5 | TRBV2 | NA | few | CVSSEPKGQETQYF | TGTGTCAGCAGTGAACCTAAAGGGCAAGAGACCCAGTACTTC
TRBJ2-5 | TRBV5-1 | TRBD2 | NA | CASSLWGLAGETQYF | TGCGCCAGCAGCTTGTGGGGACTAGCGGGGGAGACCCAGTACTTC
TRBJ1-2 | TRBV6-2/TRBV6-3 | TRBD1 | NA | CASSYSSFRTGGRHYGYTF | TGTGCCAGCAGTTACTCGAGCTTCAGGACAGGGGGCAGGCACTATGGCTACACCTTC
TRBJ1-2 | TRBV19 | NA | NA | CASSIGAGYGYTF | TGTGCCAGTAGTATTGGGGCGGGGTATGGCTACACCTTC
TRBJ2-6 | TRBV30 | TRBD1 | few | CAWAGGSGANVLTF | TGTGCCTGGGCAGGGGGCTCTGGGGCCAACGTCCTGACTTTC
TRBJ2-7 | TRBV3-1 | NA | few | CASSQDRRQTVYEQYF | TGTGCCAGCAGCCAAGATCGGAGACAGACAGTCTACGAGCAGTACTTC
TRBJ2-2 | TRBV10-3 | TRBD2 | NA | CATNRLAVNTGELFF | TGTGCCACCAATAGACTAGCGGTGAACACCGGGGAGCTGTTTTTT
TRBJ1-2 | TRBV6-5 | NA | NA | CASSYQTADYGYTF | TGTGCCAGCAGTTACCAAACCGCGGACTATGGCTACACCTTC
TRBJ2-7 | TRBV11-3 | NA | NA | CASSLGYGEQYF | TGTGCCAGCAGCTTAGGATACGGCGAGCAGTACTTC
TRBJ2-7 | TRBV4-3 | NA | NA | CASSQIRDKSYEQYF | TGCGCCAGCAGCCAAATCAGGGACAAGTCCTACGAGCAGTACTTC
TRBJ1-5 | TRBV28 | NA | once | CASTPLVGELGQPQHF | TGTGCCAGCACCCCCCTGGTGGGGGAATTAGGTCAGCCCCAGCATTTT
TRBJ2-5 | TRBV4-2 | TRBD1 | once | CASSQAAGTGQETQYF | TGTGCCAGCAGCCAGGCAGCCGGGACAGGCCAAGAGACCCAGTACTTC
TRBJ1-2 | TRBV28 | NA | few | CASFGQNYGYTF | TGTGCCAGCTTCGGACAGAACTATGGCTACACCTTC
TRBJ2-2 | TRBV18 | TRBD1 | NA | CASSPPTGDNTGELFF | TGTGCCAGCTCACCACCGACAGGGGATAACACCGGGGAGCTGTTTTTT
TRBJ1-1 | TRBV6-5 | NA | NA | CASRGSEAFF | TGTGCCAGCAGAGGGTCTGAAGCTTTCTTT
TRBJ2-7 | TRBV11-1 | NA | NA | CASSLDQIYEQYF | TGTGCCAGCAGCTTAGACCAGATCTACGAGCAGTACTTC
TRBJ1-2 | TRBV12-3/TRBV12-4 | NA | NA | CASMGGYSYGYTF | TGTGCCAGCATGGGGGGGTATAGCTATGGCTACACCTTC
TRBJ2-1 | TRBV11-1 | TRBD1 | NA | CASSLGGTGGENEQFF | TGTGCCAGCAGCTTAGGGGGGACAGGGGGCGAGAATGAGCAGTTCTTC
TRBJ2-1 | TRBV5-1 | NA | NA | CASSLEQRARANEQFF | TGCGCCAGCAGCTTGGAACAGAGGGCAAGGGCGAATGAGCAGTTCTTC
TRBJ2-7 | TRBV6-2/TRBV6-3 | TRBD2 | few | CASSSGLAGGYEQYF | TGTGCCAGCAGCTCCGGACTAGCGGGGGGTTACGAGCAGTACTTC
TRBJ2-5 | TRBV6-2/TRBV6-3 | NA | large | CASSYSANGETQYF | TGTGCCAGCAGTTACTCGGCGAACGGGGAGACCCAGTACTTC
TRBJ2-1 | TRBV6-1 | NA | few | CASSPPTINEQFF | TGTGCCAGCAGTCCCCCGACCATCAATGAGCAGTTCTTC
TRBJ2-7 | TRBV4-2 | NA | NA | CASSQSRSNPGRTF | TGTGCCAGCAGCCAGTCAAGGAGTAATCCCGGACGCACTTTC
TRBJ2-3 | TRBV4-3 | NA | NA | CASSQDRWADTQYF | TGCGCCAGCAGCCAAGATCGATGGGCAGATACGCAGTATTTT
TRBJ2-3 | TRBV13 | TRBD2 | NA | CASSPTGWGGETSTDTQYF | TGTGCCAGCAGCCCCACCGGTTGGGGGGGAGAAACTAGCACAGATACGCAGTATTTC
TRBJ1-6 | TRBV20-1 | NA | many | CSARDGNSPLHF | TGCAGTGCTAGAGATGGTAATTCACCCCTCCACTTT
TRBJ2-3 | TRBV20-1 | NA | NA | CSARESPTDTQYF | TGCAGTGCTAGAGAGTCCCCCACAGATACGCAGTATTTT
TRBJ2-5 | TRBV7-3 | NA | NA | CASSLRLEETQYF | TGTGCCAGCAGCTTAAGGCTCGAGGAGACCCAGTACTTC
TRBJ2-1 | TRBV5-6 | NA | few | CASSLGGEQFF | TGTGCCAGCAGCTTAGGAGGGGAGCAGTTCTTC
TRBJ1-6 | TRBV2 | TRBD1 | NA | CASRTGTDNSPLHF | TGTGCCAGCAGGACCGGGACAGATAATTCACCCCTCCACTTT
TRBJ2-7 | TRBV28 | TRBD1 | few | CASSSPGQEGPYEQYF | TGTGCCAGCAGTTCCCCGGGACAGGAGGGACCCTACGAGCAGTACTTC
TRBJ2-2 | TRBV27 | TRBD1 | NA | CASSPDRGRNGELFF | TGTGCCAGCAGCCCGGACAGGGGGCGGAACGGGGAGCTGTTTTTT